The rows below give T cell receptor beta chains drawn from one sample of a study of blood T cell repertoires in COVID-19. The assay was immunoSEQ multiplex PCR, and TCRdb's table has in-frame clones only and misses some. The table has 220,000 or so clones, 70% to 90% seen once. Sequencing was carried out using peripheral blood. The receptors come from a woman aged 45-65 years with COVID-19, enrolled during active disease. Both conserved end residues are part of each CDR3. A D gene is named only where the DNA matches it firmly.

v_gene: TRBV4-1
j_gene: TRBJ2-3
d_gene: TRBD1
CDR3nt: TGCGCCAGCAGCCAAAGACAGGGGGGAAGCACAGATACGCAGTATTTT
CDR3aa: CASSQRQGGSTDTQYF

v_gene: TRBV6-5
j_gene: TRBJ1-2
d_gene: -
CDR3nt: TGTGCCACCTGGTATGCGAGGAGGGACTATGGCTACACCTTC
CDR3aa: CATWYARRDYGYTF

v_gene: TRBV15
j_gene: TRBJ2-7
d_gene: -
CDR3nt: TGTGCCACCAGCAGAGCCGCAGGGGTCGGCGAGCAGTACTTC
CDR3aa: CATSRAAGVGEQYF

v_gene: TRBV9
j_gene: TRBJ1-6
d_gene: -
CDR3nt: TGTGCCAGCAGCGTTTTACAGGACCCAAATTCACCCCTCCACTTT
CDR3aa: CASSVLQDPNSPLHF

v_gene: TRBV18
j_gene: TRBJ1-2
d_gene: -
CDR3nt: TGTGCCAGCTCACCGGATGGGAGGTCCTATGGCTACACCTTC
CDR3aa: CASSPDGRSYGYTF

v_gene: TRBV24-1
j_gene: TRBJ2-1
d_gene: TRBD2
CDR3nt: TGTGCCACCAGTGGCTCCATCACTAGCGGGGGGGCAAATGAGCAGTTCTTC
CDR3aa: CATSGSITSGGANEQFF

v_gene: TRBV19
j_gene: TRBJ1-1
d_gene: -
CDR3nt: TGTGCCAGTTCTATGACAGACTTCACTGAAGCTTTCTTT
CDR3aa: CASSMTDFTEAFF

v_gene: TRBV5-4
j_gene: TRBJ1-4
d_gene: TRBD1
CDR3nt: TGTGCCAGCAGCTTGGACCCGGGACAGGGGTATGAAAAACTGTTTTTT
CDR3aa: CASSLDPGQGYEKLFF

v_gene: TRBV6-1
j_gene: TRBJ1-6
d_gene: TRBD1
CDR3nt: TGTGCCAGCAGTGAGGGACAGCGGAATAATTCACCCCTCCACTTT
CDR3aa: CASSEGQRNNSPLHF

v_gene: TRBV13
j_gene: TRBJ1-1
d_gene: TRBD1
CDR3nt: TGTGCCAGCAGCGGACAGGGCTTAAACACTGAAGCTTTCTTT
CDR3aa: CASSGQGLNTEAFF

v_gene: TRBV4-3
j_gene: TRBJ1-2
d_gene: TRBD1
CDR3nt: TGCGCCAGCAGCCAAGATTGGACAGGGGCTTATGGCTACACCTTC
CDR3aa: CASSQDWTGAYGYTF

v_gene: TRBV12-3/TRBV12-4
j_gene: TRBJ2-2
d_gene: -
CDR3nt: TGTGCCAGCAGTTTGGGGGGCACCGGGGAGCTGTTTTTT
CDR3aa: CASSLGGTGELFF

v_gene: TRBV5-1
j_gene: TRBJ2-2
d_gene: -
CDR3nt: TGCGCCAGCATTCAGGGAACCACCGGGGAGCTGTTTTTT
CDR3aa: CASIQGTTGELFF

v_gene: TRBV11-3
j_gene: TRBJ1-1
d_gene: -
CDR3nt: TGTGCCAGCAGCCTGGGGCGCGCTGAAGCTTTCTTT
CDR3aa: CASSLGRAEAFF

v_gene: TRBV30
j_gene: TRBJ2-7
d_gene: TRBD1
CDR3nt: TGTGCCTGGAGTTGGACAGGGGGCCACGAGCAGTACTTC
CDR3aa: CAWSWTGGHEQYF

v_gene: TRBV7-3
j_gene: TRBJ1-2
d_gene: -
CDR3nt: TGTGCCAGCAGCCCCCGGGAGGGAGCCTATGGCTACACCTTC
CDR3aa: CASSPREGAYGYTF

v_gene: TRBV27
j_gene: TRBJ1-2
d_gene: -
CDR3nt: TGTGCCAGCACCGGGAGGGTCGGGGGCTACACCTTC
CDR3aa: CASTGRVGGYTF